The 6 T cell receptor beta chains reported below all come from one sample, sequenced in a study of graft-versus-host responses after intestinal transplantation. Produced via immunoSEQ multiplex PCR; TCRdb's table is partial and in-frame only. The sample gives some 48,000 clones, less than 85% of which show up once; around 0.5% is in the top ten. No antigen has been assigned to these receptors. The sample here was unstimulated CD4+ T cells sorted from spleen or lymph node cells, taken before transplant. These receptors all come from a human donor who was the organ donor for an intestinal transplant.

The table lists this clone with a few counts. The chain uses TRBV15 and TRBJ2-5; 9 bases agree with TRBD2. This CDR3 spans 17 amino acids. V was pared by 0 bases and J by 4 bases, with 9 bases of the junction left unmatched. Per the germline V gene, CDR1 is LNHNV and CDR2 is YYDKDF (reference sequence). The CDR3 coding sequence is TGTGCCACCAGCAGAGATGGGCGGGGGGGCCGACGAGAGACCCAGTACTTC. It translates to CATSRDGRGGRRETQYF.

V is TRBV30 and J is TRBJ1-3; D might be TRBD1 (5 bases). The V gene lost 5 bases and the J gene lost 9 bases, with 20 bases spanning the gap. The CDR3 length is 14 residues. Germline loops: CDR1 GTSNPN, CDR2 SVGIG (reference sequence). The CDR3 region has the DNA TGTGCCTGGGCCCACGGGGGTATGGAATCCACCATATATTTT. It translates to CAWAHGGMESTIYF.

V usage is TRBV30 and J usage is TRBJ1-2; the D is unclear. Germline V gives CDR1 GTSNPN, CDR2 SVGIG (reference sequence). This CDR3 contains 12 residues. V shed 3 bases and J shed 7 bases, with 12 bases lying between them. The CDR3 coding sequence is TGTGCCTGGAGCCCGGACTGGATTGGCTACACCTTC. Its translation: CAWSPDWIGYTF.

The chain is built from TRBV6-6 and TRBJ2-3; D is unclear. The V end lost 5 bases, the J end lost 11 bases, and 11 bases lay between the germline ends. Germline CDR1 MNHNY, CDR2 SVGAGI (reference sequence). CDR3 length: 11 residues. The CDR3 sequence: CASSENAGQYF. CDR3 DNA sequence: TGTGCCAGCAGTGAAAACGCCGGGCAGTATTTT.

This clone has just one count. The V gene is TRBV28, the J gene TRBJ2-1; 13 nucleotides match TRBD2. CDR1 and CDR2 from the germline V gene are MDHEN and SYDVKM. V lost 5 bases and J lost 7; bases outside the gene matches: 5. This CDR3 has 15 residues. The CDR3 reads CASSRTSGRWNEQFF. The CDR3 DNA follows: TGTGCCAGCAGTCGGACTAGCGGGAGATGGAATGAGCAGTTCTTC.

The chain employs TRBV6-1 and TRBJ2-1; possibly TRBD2 for D (5 bases). CDR3 length: 13 residues. CDR1 MNHNS and CDR2 SASEGT come from the germline V gene. The V gene lost 8 bases and the J gene lost 3 bases, with 11 bases spanning the gap. The CDR3 spells CASPGLGYNEQFF. Here the CDR3 DNA reads TGTGCCAGCCCGGGGTTGGGCTACAATGAGCAGTTCTTC.